A selection of T cell receptor beta chains follows, all from one sample in a study of beta chain features in type 1 diabetes. Generated by immunoSEQ multiplex PCR, the TCRdb table keeps only in-frame clones and is missing some. The sample holds 250,000 to 350,000 clones, 14% seen once. Sequencing was done on a sample of central memory CD4+ T cells from blood. The receptors derive from a man in his thirties or forties in good health. Each CDR3 is given with its conserved first and last residue. D genes are given only for firm matches. Clone size appears in some rows only: once, few, many, or a class for an expanded clone.

TRBV7-9	TRBJ1-2	few	.	TGTGCCAGCAGGAGGGCAGCCGAAGCTCAGAACTATGGCTACACCTTC	CASRRAAEAQNYGYTF
TRBV7-2	TRBJ2-7	few	.	TGTGCCAGCAGCTTCGCAGGAACCTACGAGCAGTACTTC	CASSFAGTYEQYF
TRBV7-6	TRBJ1-4	.	TRBD1	TGTGCCAGCAGCGGAAGACAGGGGGCACAGGAAAAACTGTTTTTT	CASSGRQGAQEKLFF
TRBV5-1	TRBJ2-5	.	.	TGCGCCAGCAGCATCGAGGAGACCCAGTACTTC	CASSIEETQYF
TRBV5-4	TRBJ1-1	.	.	TGTGCCAGCAGCTTGGTCGGTGTCAGTGCTAGCACTGAAGCTTTCTTT	CASSLVGVSASTEAFF
TRBV15	TRBJ2-3	few	TRBD1	TGTGCCACCAGCCCTCGACAGGGGAGCCCAGATACGCAGTATTTT	CATSPRQGSPDTQYF
TRBV9	TRBJ2-1	few	TRBD2	TGTGCCAGCAGCGTAGTGCCGGGACTAGCGGGAGCATTTTCCTACAATGAGCAGTTCTTC	CASSVVPGLAGAFSYNEQFF
TRBV7-9	TRBJ2-2	.	.	TGTGCCAGCAGCTTAGAGTCACTAGTCGCCGGGGAGCTGTTTTTT	CASSLESLVAGELFF
TRBV6-5	TRBJ2-4	.	.	TGTGCCAGCAGACAGGGTCTAGCCAAAAACATTCAGTACTTC	CASRQGLAKNIQYF
TRBV14	TRBJ2-7	few	TRBD1	TGTGCCAGCAGCCGCAGGGGGTCCTACGAGCAGTACTTC	CASSRRGSYEQYF
TRBV7-2	TRBJ2-5	.	TRBD1	TGTGCCAGCAGCTGGACAGGGAGAGAGACCCAGTACTTC	CASSWTGRETQYF
TRBV29-1	TRBJ2-3	few	TRBD2	TGCAGCGTTGAAGATATGGGGACTAGCGGTGATACGCAGTATTTT	CSVEDMGTSGDTQYF
TRBV6-1	TRBJ2-1	few	TRBD2	TGTGCCAGCAGTGTCGGGGGGAATGAGCAGTTCTTC	CASSVGGNEQFF
TRBV6-1	TRBJ1-5	.	TRBD1	TGTGCCAGCAGTGAAGCTGGACAGGGTGTTAGCAATCAGCCCCAGCATTTT	CASSEAGQGVSNQPQHF
TRBV6-5	TRBJ1-6	.	.	TGTGCCAGCAGTTACGACCGTCGGAATTCACCCCTCCACTTT	CASSYDRRNSPLHF
TRBV2	TRBJ2-7	few	TRBD2	TGTGCCAGCACGCGGGCGGGGGGGCGCGAGCAGTACTTC	CASTRAGGREQYF
TRBV10-3	TRBJ2-7	few	TRBD1	TGTGCCATCAGTGGGACAGGGGCCTACGAGCAGTACTTC	CAISGTGAYEQYF
TRBV7-2	TRBJ1-1	.	.	TGTGCCAGCAGCCTCGATACTGAAGCTTTCTTT	CASSLDTEAFF
TRBV15	TRBJ2-3	once	TRBD1	TGTGCCACCAGCAGAGATCGTTACAGGGGGATTGATACGCAGTATTTT	CATSRDRYRGIDTQYF
TRBV4-3	TRBJ2-7	.	.	TGCGCCAGCAGCCCCGCTCACGGGGACGAGCAGTACTTC	CASSPAHGDEQYF
TRBV19	TRBJ1-3	.	.	TGTGCCAGTAGCCCATGGGCGGGAAGTTTGTCAGAAGGAAACACCATATATTTT	CASSPWAGSLSEGNTIYF
TRBV30	TRBJ1-1	.	.	TGTGCCTGGAGTCGGTGGGGGGAAGACACTGAAGCTTTCTTT	CAWSRWGEDTEAFF
TRBV19	TRBJ1-1	.	TRBD1	TGTGCCAGTAGTCCACAGACAGGGTCTGAAGCTTTCTTT	CASSPQTGSEAFF
TRBV7-2	TRBJ1-1	.	.	TGTGCCAGCAGCTTAGCCGGTGGGGGCAACACTGAAGCTTTCTTT	CASSLAGGGNTEAFF
TRBV4-1	TRBJ1-6	.	.	TGCGCCAGCAGCCTGGACTCCGGGGTTAGGTATAATTCACCCCTCCACTTT	CASSLDSGVRYNSPLHF
TRBV7-2	TRBJ2-3	.	.	TGTGCCAGCAGCTTAGAAGGGCTAGCCGGCGGCACAGATACGCAGTATTTT	CASSLEGLAGGTDTQYF
TRBV14	TRBJ2-1	few	TRBD2	TGTGCCAGCAGCCTAGGACTAGCGGTTTACAATGAGCAGTTCTTC	CASSLGLAVYNEQFF
TRBV6-5	TRBJ2-4	few	TRBD2	TGTGCCAGCAGTTCCAGCGGGAGCGAGGCCAAAAACATTCAGTACTTC	CASSSSGSEAKNIQYF
TRBV30	TRBJ2-5	few	TRBD2	TGTGCCTTCCGGACTAGCGGGAGTTCGGGGACCCAGTACTTC	CAFRTSGSSGTQYF
TRBV6-1	TRBJ2-1	.	.	TGTGCCAGCAGCGGACCAACCTACAATGAGCAGTTCTTC	CASSGPTYNEQFF
TRBV5-1	TRBJ2-5	few	TRBD1	TGCGCCAGCAGTGCTCAGGGGGCAGGGGAGACCCAGTACTTC	CASSAQGAGETQYF
TRBV29-1	TRBJ2-3	.	TRBD1	TGCAGCGTTGAACGGGGGACAGGGTTTAGCACAGATACGCAGTATTTT	CSVERGTGFSTDTQYF
TRBV4-3	TRBJ2-5	.	.	TGCGCCAGCAGCCAAGATTCCGGTTTTGGGTCCCAGTACTTC	CASSQDSGFGSQYF
TRBV7-2	TRBJ2-5	many	.	TGTGCCAGCAGCTTGCCCTCCGGTACCCAAGAGACCCAGTACTTC	CASSLPSGTQETQYF
TRBV6-1	TRBJ2-1	.	.	TGTGCCAGCAGTGTACCCCCGAATCGAGTCGAGCAGTTCTTC	CASSVPPNRVEQFF
TRBV11-3	TRBJ2-1	.	.	TGTGCCAGCAGCTTAGGGTCCCTACCCGGCGATGAGCAGTTCTTC	CASSLGSLPGDEQFF
TRBV23-1	TRBJ2-7	.	TRBD2	TGCGCCAGCAGTCATCCAGCGGGGCATCACTACGAGCAGTACTTC	CASSHPAGHHYEQYF
TRBV11-2	TRBJ1-2	.	.	TGTGCCAGCAGCCTTGGGGGACGGGACTATGGCTACACCTTC	CASSLGGRDYGYTF
TRBV7-9	TRBJ2-2	.	TRBD1	TGTGCCAGCAGCTTAACAAAGGGGGCCACCGGGGAGCTGTTTTTT	CASSLTKGATGELFF
TRBV7-2	TRBJ2-1	few	.	TGTGCCAGCAGCTTAGCAGGGATCTCCTACAATGAGCAGTTCTTC	CASSLAGISYNEQFF
TRBV14	TRBJ2-1	.	.	TGTGCCAGCAGCCAATTGTCCTGGAACCAGTTCTTC	CASSQLSWNQFF
TRBV7-2	TRBJ2-5	few	TRBD2	TGTGCCAGCAGCTTAGATCGGCTAGCGGGAGAGGGGACCCAGTACTTC	CASSLDRLAGEGTQYF
TRBV7-7	TRBJ2-3	.	TRBD1	TGTGCCAGCAGCTTATCCGGGACAGGGGGAACTTTT	CASSLSGTGGTF
TRBV7-2	TRBJ2-5	few	.	TGTGCCAGCAGCTTAGATTCCGGGGGAAAGACCCAGTACTTC	CASSLDSGGKTQYF
TRBV7-2	TRBJ2-1	.	TRBD1	TGTGCCAGCAGCTTTAACTTCGGGACAGGGGATGTGCAGTTCTTC	CASSFNFGTGDVQFF
TRBV5-5	TRBJ1-1	.	.	TGTGCCAGCAGACCCCCTGGAAACATGAACACTGAAGCTTTCTTT	CASRPPGNMNTEAFF
TRBV7-9	TRBJ1-2	few	.	TGTGCCAGCAGCTTCAGAGGGGCTGGCTACACCTTC	CASSFRGAGYTF
TRBV6-5	TRBJ2-5	few	.	TGTGCCAGCAGTTACTCGACTGAGACCCAGTACTTC	CASSYSTETQYF
TRBV5-6	TRBJ2-5	.	.	TGTGCCAGCAGCTTGGCCGGTCGGGCAAGCCGAGAGACCCAGTACTTC	CASSLAGRASRETQYF
TRBV5-4	TRBJ1-2	.	.	TGTGCCAGCAAGGTGGCAGGGGTGTCCTATGGCTACACCTTC	CASKVAGVSYGYTF
TRBV4-1	TRBJ2-5	few	.	TGCGCCAGCAGCCAAGGGGTGGAGAGGGAGACCCAGTACTTC	CASSQGVERETQYF
TRBV11-2	TRBJ1-2	many	.	TGTGCCAGCAGCTTAGAGCCCGGGTCTGGCTACACCTTC	CASSLEPGSGYTF
TRBV19	TRBJ1-5	.	.	TGTGCCAGTAGTATAATGTCGGCTCAACCCCAGCATTTT	CASSIMSAQPQHF
TRBV20-1	TRBJ2-3	few	.	TGCAGTGCCAGGGAGACAGATACGCAGTATTTT	CSARETDTQYF
TRBV29-1	TRBJ1-1	few	TRBD1	TGCAGCGTTGAGTTTCAGGGGGCGGCGACTGAAGCTTTCTTT	CSVEFQGAATEAFF
TRBV7-2	TRBJ2-7	few	.	TGTGCCAGCAGCTTAGCGCCATACAACTACGAGCAGTACTTC	CASSLAPYNYEQYF